What follows are 17 T cell receptor beta chains derived from one specimen sequenced in a study of T cell responses to AZD1222 COVID-19 vaccine. Only in-frame clones appear in the TCRdb table, and some are missing; sequencing was by immunoSEQ multiplex PCR. Seen here are roughly 110,000 clones, over 80% observed once, and the top ten hold about 6.8%. This material consisted of peripheral blood, taken 28 days after the second AZD1222 dose. Receptor source: an adult who received the AZD1222 COVID-19 vaccine.

The chain is built from TRBV5-1 and TRBJ2-1; 9 bases align to TRBD2. The CDR3 length is 15 residues. The ends lost 2 bases at V and 3 bases at J; junction bases unmatched: 3. Germline CDR1 SGHRS, CDR2 YFSETQ. CDR3 bases: TGCGCCAGCAGCTTAGTAGCGGGAGTCTACAATGAGCAGTTCTTC. It translates to CASSLVAGVYNEQFF.

For the CDR3, the DNA is TGCGCCAGCAACGATGGGACAGGGGCGGTGAACACTGAAGCTTTCTTT. This gives the protein CASNDGTGAVNTEAFF. This rearrangement joins TRBV5-1 to TRBJ1-1, with 10 bases fitting TRBD1. The CDR3 extends over 16 amino acids. CDR1 SGHRS and CDR2 YFSETQ come from the germline V gene. The V and J ends lost 6 bases and 0 bases, in that order; junction bases with no gene match: 8.

The rearrangement uses TRBV12-5 and TRBJ2-7; 8 bases are shared with TRBD2. Germline V gene lookup returns CDR1 LGHNT and CDR2 FRNRAP. The CDR3 is 16 amino acids. Trimming removed 2 bases from V and 4 bases from J; junction bases left unmatched: 10. CDR3 nucleotides: TGTGCTAGTGGTTTGTCCAAGGCTAGCGGGTCTTACGAGCAGTACTTC. This gives the protein CASGLSKASGSYEQYF.

V gene TRBV6-5 combines with J gene TRBJ1-3, with TRBD1 matching over 7 bases. The V and J ends lost 5 bases and 4 bases, in that order; junction bases with no gene match: 5. CDR3 length: 14 residues. Germline V gene data show CDR1 as MNHEY and CDR2 as SVGAGI. CDR3 protein: CASSPRDSGNTIYF. The DNA for the CDR3 is TGTGCCAGCAGTCCCCGGGACAGCGGAAACACCATATATTTT.

This chain links TRBV16 with TRBJ1-3; D ambiguous. Germline-derived CDR1 and CDR2 are KGHSY and FQNENV. CDR3 size: 15 residues. The V end was cut by 0 bases, the J end by 1 base, with 7 bases between. The CDR3 here is CASSQSRRSGNTIYF. DNA of the CDR3: TGTGCCAGCAGCCAATCAAGGCGATCTGGAAACACCATATATTTT. Full variable domain (missing parts from reference TRBV16 and TRBJ1-3): GEEVAQTPKHLVRGEGQKAKLYCAPIKGHSYVFWYQQVLKNEFKFLISFQNENVFDETGMPKERFSAKCLPNSPCSLEIQATKLEDSAVYFCASSQSRRSGNTIYFGEGSWLTVV.

This chain links TRBV6-5 with TRBJ1-1; no reliable D call. Per the germline V gene, CDR1 is MNHEY and CDR2 is SVGAGI. V lost 6 bases and J 1 base, leaving 12 bases between the germline ends. The CDR3 covers 14 residues. The DNA for the CDR3 is TGTGCCAGCAGGGAGGGTTATTCGAACACTGAAGCTTTCTTT. The encoded protein is CASREGYSNTEAFF.

This chain links TRBV5-1 with TRBJ2-1; D might be TRBD2 (5 bases). Germline CDR1 is SGHRS and CDR2 is YFSETQ. The CDR3 sequence is 13 residues long. V lost 7 bases and J lost 5, with 13 bases in between. The DNA of the CDR3 is TGCGCCAGCCGGGAAAGGGTGGACAATGAGCAGTTCTTC. Encoded protein: CASRERVDNEQFF.

This clone was found once. The gene calls are TRBV30 and TRBJ1-2, with a possible D match to TRBD1 (5 bases). Trimming stripped 5 bases from V and 2 bases from J, with 9 bases between. The CDR3 has 12 amino acids. Looked up from germline, CDR1 is GTSNPN and CDR2 is SVGIG (reference sequence). CDR3 residues: CAWGTGNYGYTF. As DNA, the CDR3 is TGTGCCTGGGGGACGGGGAACTATGGCTACACCTTC. The entire variable domain, with the rest obtained from reference TRBV30 and TRBJ1-2, is as follows: SQTIHQWPATLVQPVGSPLSLECTVEGTSNPNLYWYRQAAGRGLQLLFYSVGIGQISSEVPQNLSASRPQDRQFILSSKKLLLSDSGFYLCAWGTGNYGYTFGSGTRLTVV.

The table lists this clone with a count of one. The chain carries TRBV18 and TRBJ1-1; D gene uncertain. Trimming pared 5 bases from V and 0 bases from J, leaving 10 bases between. CDR1 and CDR2 from the germline V gene are KGHSH and LQKENI. The CDR3 is 14 residues long. Here the CDR3 reads CASSTNTMNTEAFF. CDR3 coding DNA: TGTGCCAGCTCAACTAACACGATGAACACTGAAGCTTTCTTT.

The CDR3 region has the DNA TGCGCCAGCAGCGCGGGGGTTCGGGGTTCTGAACAGTACTTC. Its translation: CASSAGVRGSEQYF. The chain uses TRBV5-1 and TRBJ2-7; TRBD2 aligns across 7 bases. There are 14 residues in the CDR3. Germline lookup yields CDR1 SGHRS and CDR2 YFSETQ. Trimming at V came to 4 bases and at J to 10 bases, leaving 14 bases not matched to a gene.

This chain links TRBV19 with TRBJ1-2, with 7 bases aligning to TRBD1. This CDR3 region has 12 residues. J was trimmed by 7 bases and V by 7 bases; bases with no gene match: 6. In germline, CDR1 is LNHDA, CDR2 SQIVND (reference sequence). DNA for the CDR3: TGTGCCAGTACGGGAGGGGGCTTTGGCTACACCTTC. Its translation is CASTGGGFGYTF.

This sequence joins TRBV2 and TRBJ1-2; no definite D call. V lost 6 bases to trimming and J lost 1 base, with 12 bases between them. CDR1 SNHLY and CDR2 FYNNEI come from the germline V gene. This CDR3 is built from 14 residues. The CDR3, as DNA: TGTGCCAGCAGAACAGTTCCGTTTAACTATGGCTACACCTTC. Residues: CASRTVPFNYGYTF.

The chain combines TRBV19 with TRBJ2-1; 9 bases align to TRBD2. From germline, CDR1 is LNHDA and CDR2 SQIVND (reference sequence). Germline trimming cut 1 base from V and 4 bases from J; bases unmatched to any gene: 8. The CDR3 runs to 17 residues. CDR3 nucleotides: TGTGCCAGTAGTATAGTCGGCGGGGGGGAGATTTACAATGAGCAGTTCTTC. Protein sequence: CASSIVGGGEIYNEQFF.

The V and J genes are TRBV2 and TRBJ2-5; TRBD2 matches at 11 bases. The CDR3 sequence is 16 residues long. Germline loops: CDR1 SNHLY, CDR2 FYNNEI. The ends lost 4 bases at V and 4 bases at J; junction bases unmatched: 8. This CDR3 is CASSAPGLAVGETQYF. CDR3 DNA: TGTGCCAGCAGTGCCCCGGGACTAGCGGTAGGAGAGACCCAGTACTTC.

This chain joins TRBV19 and TRBJ2-7; D call uncertain. The CDR3 is 15 amino acids. Germline CDR1 LNHDA, CDR2 SQIVND (reference sequence). V lost 3 bases, J lost 2 bases, and 14 bases lay in between. The CDR3 DNA reads as TGTGCCAGTAGTATGGGCCTATCAAACGCCTACGAGCAGTACTTC. This codes for CASSMGLSNAYEQYF.

The chain joins TRBV11-2 to TRBJ2-5; 7 positions match TRBD2. The germline CDR1 and CDR2 sequences are SGHAT and FQNNGV. The CDR3 consists of 16 residues. The ends lost 2 bases at V and 5 bases at J; junction bases unmatched: 11. CDR3 nucleotide sequence: TGTGCCAGCAGCTTAAGTTCGTGGGGGGGGACGGAGACCCAGTACTTC. Translation: CASSLSSWGGTETQYF.

CDR3 sequence: CASSFQGVRNEQFF. In DNA form, the CDR3 reads TGTGCCAGCAGTTTCCAGGGGGTAAGGAATGAGCAGTTCTTC. The chain uses TRBV27 and TRBJ2-1, with 7 nucleotides matching TRBD1. The CDR3 has 14 amino acids. After removal of 3 bases from V and 7 bases from J, the junction contained 6 bases not matched to a gene. Looked up from germline, CDR1 is MNHEY and CDR2 is SMNVEV (reference sequence).